This paragraph covers one TCR beta chain sequence. The antigen is unknown. These data belong to a study of cytomegalovirus exposure and HLA in healthy donors. Some clones are missing from TCRdb's copy, which holds only in-frame ones; the method was immunoSEQ multiplex PCR. The profile shows roughly 90,000 clones, about 93% of them singletons. Study conclusions and caveats: Among TCR sequences, most were rare, though some public TCRs appeared in many donors.

Germline loops: CDR1 MNHEY, CDR2 SMNVEV (reference sequence). CDR3 length: 13 amino acids. The V and J ends lost 6 bases and 3 bases respectively, with 9 bases between them. Sequencing was carried out using PBMCs. The sequence came from a woman aged 25 to 39 in good health and CMV-seropositive. This chain connects TRBV27 to TRBJ2-1; D is uncertain. CDR3 DNA: TGTGCCAGCAGCCCCGACAACTACAATGAGCAGTTCTTC. Encoded protein: CASSPDNYNEQFF.